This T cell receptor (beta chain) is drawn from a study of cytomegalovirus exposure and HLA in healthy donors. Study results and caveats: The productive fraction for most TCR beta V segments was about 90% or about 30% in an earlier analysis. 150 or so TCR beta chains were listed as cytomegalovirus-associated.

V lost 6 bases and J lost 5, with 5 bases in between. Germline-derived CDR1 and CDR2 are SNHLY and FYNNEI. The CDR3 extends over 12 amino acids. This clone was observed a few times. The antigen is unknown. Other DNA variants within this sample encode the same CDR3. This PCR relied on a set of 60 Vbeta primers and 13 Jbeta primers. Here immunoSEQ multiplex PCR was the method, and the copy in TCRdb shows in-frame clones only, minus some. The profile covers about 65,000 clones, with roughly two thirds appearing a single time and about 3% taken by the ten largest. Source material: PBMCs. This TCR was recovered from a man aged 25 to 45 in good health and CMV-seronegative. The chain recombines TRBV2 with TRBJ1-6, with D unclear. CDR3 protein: CASRRDNSPLHF. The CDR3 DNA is TGTGCCAGCAGACGCGATAATTCACCCCTCCACTTT.